This T cell receptor beta chain was sequenced for a study of T cells in Graves' hyperthyroidism and ophthalmopathy. The CDR3 spans 11 residues. Germline-derived CDR1 and CDR2 are MDHEN and SYDVKM. Trimming removed 0 bases from V and 6 bases from J, with 3 bases in between. Amplification of TCR beta CDR3 regions used RNA as the template. HTBI primers were employed in a first-round RT-PCR of the TCR CDR3. TCRdb re-called the multiplex PCR reads with MiXCR, one entry per CDR3 protein. Among a few hundred thousand distinct CDR3 sequences listed, about 45% were seen once. Many counts were recorded for this clonotype. Its antigen is unknown. Study-level points and caveats: Among clonotypes expanded in thyroid above 0.001, most were also found in blood.

The receptor was isolated from an adult woman with Graves' disease, either hyperthyroidism or ophthalmopathy (not recorded which). The sequenced sample was peripheral blood or thyroid tissue (not recorded which). The rearrangement uses TRBV28 and TRBJ2-7; D remains ambiguous. The CDR3 DNA reads TGTGCCAGCAGTTTATGGTTCGAGCAGTACTTC. Protein product: CASSLWFEQYF.